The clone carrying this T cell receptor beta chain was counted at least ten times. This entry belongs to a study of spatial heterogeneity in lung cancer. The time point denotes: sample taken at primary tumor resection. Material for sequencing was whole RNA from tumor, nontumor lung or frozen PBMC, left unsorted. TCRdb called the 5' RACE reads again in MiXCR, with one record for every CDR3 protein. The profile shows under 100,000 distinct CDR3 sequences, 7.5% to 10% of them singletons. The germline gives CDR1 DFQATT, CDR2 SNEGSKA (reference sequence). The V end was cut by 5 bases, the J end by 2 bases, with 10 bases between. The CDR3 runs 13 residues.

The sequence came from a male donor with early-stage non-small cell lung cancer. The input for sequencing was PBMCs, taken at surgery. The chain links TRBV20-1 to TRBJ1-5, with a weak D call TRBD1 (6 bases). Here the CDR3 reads CSAYRDGNQPQHF. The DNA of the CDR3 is TGCAGTGCTTACAGGGACGGCAATCAGCCCCAGCATTTT.